The subject of this entry is one T cell receptor (beta chain). The antigen is not known. Its ends do not fully match the called genes, so a read error is possible. Germline V lookup: CDR1 LGHNA, CDR2 YSLEER. This CDR3 contains 14 residues. These data come from a study of response to subunit inactivated influenza vaccine. Study outcomes and limitations: The authors put forward the suggestion that each seasonal influenza vaccination may bring in only a limited number of new T cells.

Each CDR3 protein gets one entry after TCRdb re-called the RT-PCR reads with MiXCR. The table lists around 170,000 distinct CDR3 sequences, roughly a tenth of them singletons, with 35% to 40% in the top ten. The specimen was CD8+ T cells sorted from PBMCs, collected roughly 24 months after vaccination. This TCR derives from a man in his fifties or sixties who received an inactivated influenza vaccine. This chain uses TRBV4-3 with TRBJ2-7; the D gene could be TRBD1 or TRBD2 (7 bases each). As DNA, the CDR3 is TGCGCCGGCAGCCACAGCGGGACAGCCTACGAGCAGTACTTC. Protein: CAGSHSGTAYEQYF.